This TCR beta chain is drawn from a study of T cell responses to AZD1222 COVID-19 vaccine. TCRdb's table, derived via immunoSEQ multiplex PCR, lists solely in-frame clones and lacks some. Counted here are under 150,000 clones, over 75% occurring once; the ten biggest clones make up 4.5% to 7%. V lost 3 bases, J lost 2 bases, and 4 bases lay in between. Germline CDR1 reads ENHRY; CDR2 reads SYGVKD. This CDR3 region has 13 residues. The gene calls are TRBV10-3 and TRBJ2-2; D uncertain. The TCR sequence derives from an adult who received the AZD1222 COVID-19 vaccine. The source material was peripheral blood, sampled 28 days after the second AZD1222 dose. CDR3 loop: CAISDINTGELFF. The CDR3 nucleotides are TGTGCCATCAGTGACATCAACACCGGGGAGCTGTTTTTT.